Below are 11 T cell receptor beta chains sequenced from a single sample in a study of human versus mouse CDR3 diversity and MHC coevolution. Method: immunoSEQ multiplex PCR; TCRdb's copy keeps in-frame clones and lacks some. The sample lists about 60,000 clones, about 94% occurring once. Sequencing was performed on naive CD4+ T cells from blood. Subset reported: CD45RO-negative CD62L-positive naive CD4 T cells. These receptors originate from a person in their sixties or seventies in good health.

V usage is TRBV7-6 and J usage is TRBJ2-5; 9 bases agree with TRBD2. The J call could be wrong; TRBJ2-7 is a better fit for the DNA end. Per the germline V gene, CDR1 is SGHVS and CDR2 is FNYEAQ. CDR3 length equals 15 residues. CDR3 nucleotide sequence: TGTGCCAGCAGCCCCTGGACTAGCGATGGGGGCGAGCAGTACTTC. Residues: CASSPWTSDGGEQYF.

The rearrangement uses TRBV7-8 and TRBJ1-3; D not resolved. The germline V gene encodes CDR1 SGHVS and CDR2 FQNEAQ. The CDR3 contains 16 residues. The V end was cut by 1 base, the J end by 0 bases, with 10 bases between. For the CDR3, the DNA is TGTGCCAGCAGCTTAGTTCGGTTTTCCTCTGGAAACACCATATATTTT. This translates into CASSLVRFSSGNTIYF.

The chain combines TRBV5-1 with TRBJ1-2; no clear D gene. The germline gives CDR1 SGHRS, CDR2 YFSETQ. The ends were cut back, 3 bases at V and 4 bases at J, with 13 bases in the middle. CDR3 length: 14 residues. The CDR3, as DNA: TGCGCCAGCAGCTCTGGGGAGGTCGGCTATGGCTACACCTTC. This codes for CASSSGEVGYGYTF.

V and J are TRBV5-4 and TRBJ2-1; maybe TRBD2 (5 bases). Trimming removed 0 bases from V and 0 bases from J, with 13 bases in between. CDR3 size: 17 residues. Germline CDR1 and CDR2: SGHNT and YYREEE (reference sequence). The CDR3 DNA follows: TGTGCCAGCAGCTTGGGGGTTAGCGTAAACTCCTACAATGAGCAGTTCTTC. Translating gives CASSLGVSVNSYNEQFF.

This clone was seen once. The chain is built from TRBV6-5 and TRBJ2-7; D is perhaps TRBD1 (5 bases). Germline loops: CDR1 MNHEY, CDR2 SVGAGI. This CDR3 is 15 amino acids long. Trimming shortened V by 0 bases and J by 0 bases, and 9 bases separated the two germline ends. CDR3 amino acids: CASSYSARDSYEQYF. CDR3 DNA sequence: TGTGCCAGCAGTTACTCGGCCAGGGACTCCTACGAGCAGTACTTC.

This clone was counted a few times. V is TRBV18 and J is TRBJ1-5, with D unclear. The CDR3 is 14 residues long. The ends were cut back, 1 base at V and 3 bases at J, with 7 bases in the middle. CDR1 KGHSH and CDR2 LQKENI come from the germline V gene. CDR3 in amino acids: CASSPLQANQPQHF. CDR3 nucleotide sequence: TGTGCCAGCTCACCACTTCAGGCCAATCAGCCCCAGCATTTT.

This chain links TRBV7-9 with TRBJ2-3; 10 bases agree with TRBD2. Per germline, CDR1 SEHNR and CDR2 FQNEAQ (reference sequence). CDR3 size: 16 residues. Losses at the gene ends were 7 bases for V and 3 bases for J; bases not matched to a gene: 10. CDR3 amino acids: CASTPLAGAGTDTQYF. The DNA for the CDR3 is TGTGCCAGCACCCCCCTAGCGGGAGCGGGGACAGATACGCAGTATTTT.

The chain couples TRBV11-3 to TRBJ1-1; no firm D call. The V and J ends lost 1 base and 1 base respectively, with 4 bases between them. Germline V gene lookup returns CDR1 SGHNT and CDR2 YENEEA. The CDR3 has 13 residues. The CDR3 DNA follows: TGTGCCAGCAGCTTAGTACAGAACACTGAAGCTTTCTTT. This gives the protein CASSLVQNTEAFF.

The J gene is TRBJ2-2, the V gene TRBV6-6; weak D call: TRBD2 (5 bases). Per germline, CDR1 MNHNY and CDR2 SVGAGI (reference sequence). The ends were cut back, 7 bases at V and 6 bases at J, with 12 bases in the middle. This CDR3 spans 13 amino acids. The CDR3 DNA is TGTGCCAGCACCTGGGAGCGTCCCGGGGAGCTGTTTTTT. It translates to CASTWERPGELFF.

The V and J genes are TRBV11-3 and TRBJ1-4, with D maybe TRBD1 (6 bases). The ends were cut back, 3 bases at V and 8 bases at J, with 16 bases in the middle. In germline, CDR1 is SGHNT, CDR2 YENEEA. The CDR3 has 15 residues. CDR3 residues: CASSFGAKRGEKLFF. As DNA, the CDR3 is TGTGCCAGCAGCTTCGGGGCAAAGAGGGGGGAAAAACTGTTTTTT.

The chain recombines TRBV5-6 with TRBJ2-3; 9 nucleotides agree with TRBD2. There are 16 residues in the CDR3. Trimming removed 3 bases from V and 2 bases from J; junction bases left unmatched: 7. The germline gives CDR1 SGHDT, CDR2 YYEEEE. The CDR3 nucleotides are TGTGCCAGCAGCTCATTGCTAGCGGGGTACACAGATACGCAGTATTTT. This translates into CASSSLLAGYTDTQYF.